Listed below are T cell receptor beta chains from one sample, sequenced in a study of blood T cells in healthy people across ages. MiXCR, run by TCRdb on the 5' RACE reads, gives a single entry per CDR3 protein. There are over 1,300,000 distinct CDR3 sequences in the sample; approximately 63% occur only once, and 6.5% to 8% lies in the top ten. Sequencing was done on a sample of blood. These receptors originate from a man aged 18 to 30 in good health. The CDR3 runs from the conserved cysteine through the conserved F or W. The D gene is left open where the match is weak. Size tells how often a clone was seen (once, few, many) or the class of an expanded clone, and some rows leave it out.

size	V	D	J	CDR3	DNA
-	TRBV6-5	-	TRBJ2-7	CASSRGGHGSYEQYF	TGTGCCAGCTCAAGGGGAGGACACGGGTCCTACGAGCAGTACTTC
-	TRBV7-9	-	TRBJ1-1	CASSPRDNGAFF	TGTGCCAGCAGCCCGCGGGATAACGGGGCTTTCTTT
-	TRBV20-1	-	TRBJ2-3	CSANKEGTLQGADTQYF	TGCAGTGCTAATAAGGAGGGGACCCTGCAGGGCGCAGATACGCAGTATTTT
few	TRBV4-1	-	TRBJ1-2	CASSQTRLGVQYGYTF	TGCGCCAGCAGCCAGACCAGACTCGGGGTGCAGTATGGCTACACCTTC
-	TRBV12-3/TRBV12-4	-	TRBJ1-5	CASSSLAGGGQETQHF	TGTGCCAGCAGTTCTCTAGCGGGGGGAGGCCAAGAGACCCAGCATTTT
-	TRBV2	-	TRBJ2-1	CASSEGSGEQFF	TGTGCCAGCAGTGAAGGGTCCGGTGAGCAGTTCTTC
few	TRBV12-3/TRBV12-4	TRBD2	TRBJ2-7	CASRTSGRAYEQYF	TGTGCCAGCAGGACTAGCGGGAGGGCCTACGAGCAGTACTTC
once	TRBV4-1	TRBD1	TRBJ1-4	CASSQDRQGRTTTNEKLFF	TGCGCCAGCAGCCAGGACAGACAGGGACGGACCACAACTAATGAAAAACTGTTTTTT
-	TRBV11-2	-	TRBJ2-3	CASSRTRSGSDTQYF	TGTGCCAGCAGCCGTACTAGATCAGGGTCAGATACGCAGTATTTT
-	TRBV28	-	TRBJ2-7	CASRRRLNYEQYF	TGTGCCAGCAGGAGGCGTCTGAACTACGAGCAGTACTTC